Each of the 16 T cell receptor beta chains below was sequenced from the same sample in a study of cytomegalovirus exposure and HLA in healthy donors. Vbeta (60) and Jbeta (13) primers were used in the PCR. Some clones are missing from TCRdb's copy, which holds only in-frame ones; the method was immunoSEQ multiplex PCR. The listing contains about 88,000 clones. Sequencing was performed on PBMCs. Every receptor here comes from a girl between 5 and 17 years old in good health and CMV-seropositive.

J is TRBJ1-1 and V is TRBV6-5; D not certain. The CDR3 runs to 12 residues. V was clipped by 6 bases and J by 3 bases, with 8 bases between them. Germline-derived CDR1 and CDR2 are MNHEY and SVGAGI. CDR3 sequence (DNA): TGTGCCAGCAGGCAGTCATACACTGAAGCTTTCTTT. It is translated as CASRQSYTEAFF.

The CDR3 here is CAISEGSQGDTQYF. CDR3 bases: TGTGCCATCAGTGAGGGCTCTCAGGGAGATACGCAGTATTTT. The rearrangement links TRBV10-3 to TRBJ2-3, with D possibly TRBD1 on 5 matching bases. The CDR3 length is 14 residues. Trimming took off 2 bases at V and 5 bases at J, with 11 bases between the two ends. Germline CDR1 ENHRY, CDR2 SYGVKD.

The chain uses TRBV28 and TRBJ1-5; no reliable D call. Trimming left V 1 base short and J 0 bases short, with 13 bases between. Germline assignment: CDR1 MDHEN and CDR2 SYDVKM. The CDR3 extends over 17 amino acids. The CDR3 spells CASSLLRREHSNQPQHF. In DNA, the CDR3 is TGTGCCAGCAGTTTATTACGGAGGGAGCATAGCAATCAGCCCCAGCATTTT.

The chain combines TRBV4-1 with TRBJ2-3, with TRBD1 matching over 7 bases. Unmatched junction bases numbered 4, after V lost 0 bases and J lost 7 bases. This CDR3 spans 14 amino acids. From germline, CDR1 is MGHRA and CDR2 YSYEKL. The CDR3 region is CASSQETGVYTQYF. CDR3 bases: TGCGCCAGCAGCCAAGAAACAGGGGTGTATACGCAGTATTTT.

The gene calls are TRBV5-5 and TRBJ2-2; D perhaps matches TRBD1 (5 bases). The V end was cut by 7 bases, the J end by 3 bases, with 7 bases between. The length of the CDR3 is 12 residues. Germline loops: CDR1 SGHKS, CDR2 YYEKEE (reference sequence). The CDR3 region has the DNA TGTGCCAGCCAGGGTTACACCGGGGAGCTGTTTTTT. Protein: CASQGYTGELFF.

The genes are TRBV5-1 and TRBJ1-2; 8 nucleotides agree with TRBD1. Per the germline V gene, CDR1 is SGHRS and CDR2 is YFSETQ. V was clipped by 4 bases and J by 1 base; unmatched bases: 9. This CDR3 spans 16 amino acids. DNA for the CDR3: TGCGCCAGCAGCAAGACAGGGGCAAAGGATAACTATGGCTACACCTTC. This sequence encodes CASSKTGAKDNYGYTF.

The chain has TRBV19 and TRBJ1-2; the D gene is possibly TRBD1 (5 bases). The V end lost 2 bases, the J end lost 4 bases, and 11 bases lay between the germline ends. This CDR3 spans 14 amino acids. Germline V CDR1 and CDR2: LNHDA, SQIVND (reference sequence). Here the CDR3 reads CASSIRQGPYGYTF. The CDR3, as DNA: TGTGCCAGTAGTATACGTCAGGGTCCCTATGGCTACACCTTC.

J is TRBJ2-7 and V is TRBV7-2, with 7 bases fitting TRBD2. The CDR3 has 15 amino acids. CDR1 and CDR2 from the germline V gene are SGHTA and FQGNSA. The junction had 5 bases not matched to a gene; V was cut back by 3 bases and J by 0 bases. The CDR3, as DNA: TGTGCCAGCAGCTTCGGACTAGGTAGCTCCTACGAGCAGTACGTC. It yields the protein CASSFGLGSSYEQYV.

V and J are TRBV9 and TRBJ1-1; 9 bases match TRBD1. Germline CDR1 is SGDLS and CDR2 is YYNGEE. This CDR3 has 12 amino acids. V dropped 7 bases and J dropped 11; count of bases not matched to a gene: 9. CDR3 nucleotides: TGTGCCAGCTCCGGACAGGGGCCGGGGGCTTTCTTT. Amino acids: CASSGQGPGAFF.

The gene calls are TRBV5-1 and TRBJ2-5; 10 bases fit TRBD2. Germline V gene lookup returns CDR1 SGHRS and CDR2 YFSETQ. V shed 2 bases, J shed 1 base, and the junction held 5 bases outside the gene matches. This CDR3 is built from 16 residues. In DNA, the CDR3 is TGCGCCAGCAGCTTTTTCCCTAGCGGGGGCCAAGAGACCCAGTACTTC. The encoded protein is CASSFFPSGGQETQYF. The variable domain in full, with the rest retrieved from reference TRBV5-1 and TRBJ2-5, is KAGVTQTPRYLIKTRGQQVTLSCSPISGHRSVSWYQQTPGQGLQFLFEYFSETQRNKGNFPGRFSGRQFSNSRSEMNVSTLELGDSALYLCASSFFPSGGQETQYFGPGTRLLVL.

The V call is TRBV15, the J call TRBJ2-7; 7 nucleotides line up with TRBD1. After removal of 5 bases from V and 0 bases from J, the junction contained 7 bases not matched to a gene. The CDR3 runs to 15 residues. From germline, CDR1 is LNHNV and CDR2 YYDKDF (reference sequence). CDR3 amino acids: CATSQGGLTSYEQYF. The CDR3, as DNA: TGTGCCACCAGCCAAGGGGGCCTCACCTCCTACGAGCAGTACTTC.

The V call is TRBV29-1, the J call TRBJ2-3; no reliable D call. Trimming took 2 bases from V and 4 from J, leaving 7 bases between them. The CDR3 has 12 amino acids. Per germline, CDR1 SQVTM and CDR2 ANQGSEA. CDR3 region: CSVEPGSDTQYF. The DNA for the CDR3 is TGCAGCGTTGAACCCGGGTCAGATACGCAGTATTTT.

The V call is TRBV4-3, the J call TRBJ1-2; no clear D. Trimming pared 0 bases from V and 4 bases from J, leaving 12 bases between. Germline lookup yields CDR1 LGHNA and CDR2 YSLEER. The CDR3 consists of 15 residues. The CDR3 loop reads CASSQDGGEPYGYTF. For the CDR3, the DNA is TGCGCCAGCAGCCAAGATGGCGGGGAGCCCTATGGCTACACCTTC.

This chain links TRBV27 with TRBJ2-5; the D gene is possibly TRBD2 (6 bases). CDR1 is MNHEY, CDR2 SMNVEV, per germline (reference sequence). This CDR3 spans 13 amino acids. V dropped 6 bases and J dropped 4 bases, with 12 bases sitting between them. CDR3 nucleotide sequence: TGTGCCAGCAGGAATCTAGCGACAGAGACCCAGTACTTC. The encoded protein is CASRNLATETQYF.

The CDR3 DNA is TGTGCCAGCAGAGGACTAGCGGGGGGCCCACGCGGGGAGCTGTTTTTT. It yields the protein CASRGLAGGPRGELFF. V is TRBV28 and J is TRBJ2-2, with 14 bases matching TRBD2. J was trimmed by 7 bases and V by 6 bases; bases with no gene match: 7. Per the germline V gene, CDR1 is MDHEN and CDR2 is SYDVKM. The length of the CDR3 is 16 residues.

The rearrangement links TRBV28 to TRBJ1-2; possibly TRBD1 for D (5 bases). Germline assignment: CDR1 MDHEN and CDR2 SYDVKM. The CDR3 is 13 residues long. The germline V and J ends were trimmed by 8 bases and 4 bases, with 14 bases remaining between them. The CDR3 here is CASWTGGSYGYTF. CDR3 coding DNA: TGTGCCAGCTGGACCGGGGGGTCCTATGGCTACACCTTC.